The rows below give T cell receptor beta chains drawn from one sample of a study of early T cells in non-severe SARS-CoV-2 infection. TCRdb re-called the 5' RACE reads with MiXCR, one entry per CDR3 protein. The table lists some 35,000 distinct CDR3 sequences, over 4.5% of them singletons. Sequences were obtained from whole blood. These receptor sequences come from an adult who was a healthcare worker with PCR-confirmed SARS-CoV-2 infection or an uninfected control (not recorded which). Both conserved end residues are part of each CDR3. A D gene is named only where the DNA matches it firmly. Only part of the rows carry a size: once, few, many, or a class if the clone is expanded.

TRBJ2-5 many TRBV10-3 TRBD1 CAISESEGRGPETQYF TGTGCCATCAGTGAGTCCGAGGGCAGGGGGCCAGAGACCCAGTACTTC
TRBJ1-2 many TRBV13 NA CASSQGGYVGYTF TGTGCCAGCAGCCAGGGCGGTTACGTCGGCTACACCTTC
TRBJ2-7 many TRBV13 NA CASSPYQGSGYEQYF TGTGCCAGCAGCCCATATCAGGGATCCGGGTACGAGCAGTACTTC
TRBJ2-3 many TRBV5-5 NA CASSFGDPRADTQYF TGTGCCAGCAGCTTCGGGGACCCAAGGGCAGATACGCAGTATTTT
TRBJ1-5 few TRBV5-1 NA CASSLDPLRQPQHF TGCGCCAGCAGCTTGGACCCCCTACGTCAGCCCCAGCATTTT
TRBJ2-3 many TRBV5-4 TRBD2 CASSLGGTSGGARDTQYF TGTGCCAGCAGCTTGGGAGGGACTAGCGGGGGGGCGAGGGATACGCAGTATTTT
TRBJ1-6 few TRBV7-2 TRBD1 CASSVQGANSPLHF TGTGCCAGCAGCGTACAGGGGGCCAATTCACCCCTCCACTTT
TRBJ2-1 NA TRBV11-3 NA CASSSRLLGSYNEQFF TGTGCCAGCAGCTCACGACTACTGGGATCCTACAATGAGCAGTTCTTC
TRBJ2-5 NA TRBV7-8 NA CASSREPPETQYF TGTGCCAGCAGCCGGGAGCCCCCAGAGACCCAGTACTTC
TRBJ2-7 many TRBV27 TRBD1 CASSLRQGYYEQYF TGTGCCAGCAGTTTACGACAGGGGTACTACGAGCAGTACTTC
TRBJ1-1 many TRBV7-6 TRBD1 CASSHVLPRGPEVEAFF TGTGCCAGCAGCCACGTCCTCCCCAGGGGGCCTGAGGTTGAAGCTTTCTTT
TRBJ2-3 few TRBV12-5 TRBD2 CASGPERLAGAEDTQYF TGTGCTAGTGGCCCAGAGCGGCTAGCGGGGGCAGAAGATACGCAGTATTTT
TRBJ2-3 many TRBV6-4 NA CASSAQGGTADTQYF TGTGCCAGCAGTGCCCAGGGGGGGACGGCAGATACGCAGTATTTT
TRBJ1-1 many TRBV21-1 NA CASSKSSAVSMNTEAFF TGTGCCAGCAGCAAATCCTCGGCAGTCTCCATGAACACTGAAGCTTTCTTT
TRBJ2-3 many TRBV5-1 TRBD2 CASKAGVSTDTQYF TGCGCCAGCAAGGCGGGAGTGAGCACAGATACGCAGTATTTT
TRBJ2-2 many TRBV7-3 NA CASSLNPRGPTGELFF TGTGCCAGCAGCTTAAATCCCAGGGGACCTACCGGGGAGCTGTTTTTT
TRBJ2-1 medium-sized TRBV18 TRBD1 CASSPRSPGQGAHNEQFF TGTGCCAGCTCACCACGGTCCCCGGGACAGGGGGCCCACAATGAGCAGTTCTTC
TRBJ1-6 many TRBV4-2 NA CASSQQGSPLHF TGTGCCAGCAGCCAACAGGGTTCACCCCTCCACTTT
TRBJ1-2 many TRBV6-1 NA CASSEVPSGGYTF TGTGCCAGCAGTGAAGTTCCCAGTGGCGGCTACACCTTC
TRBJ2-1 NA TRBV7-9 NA CASSPQAGWGNEQFF TGTGCCAGCTCACCTCAAGCGGGTTGGGGCAATGAGCAGTTCTTC
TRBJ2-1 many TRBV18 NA CASSPMTSGIRSEQFF TGTGCCAGCTCACCTATGACTAGTGGCATTCGTAGTGAGCAGTTCTTC
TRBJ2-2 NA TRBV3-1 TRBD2 CASSQGTSGSLTGELFF TGTGCCAGCAGCCAAGGGACTAGCGGGAGTCTTACCGGGGAGCTGTTTTTT
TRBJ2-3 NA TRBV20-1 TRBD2 CSATDQTSGVTDTQYF TGCAGTGCCACCGACCAGACTAGCGGGGTTACAGATACGCAGTATTTT
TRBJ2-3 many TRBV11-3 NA CASSLEGYRGGRGDTQYF TGTGCCAGCAGCTTAGAAGGCTACAGGGGGGGCCGGGGAGATACGCAGTATTTT
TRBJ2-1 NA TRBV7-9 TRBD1 CASSVDRASYNEQFF TGTGCCAGCAGCGTCGACAGGGCCTCCTACAATGAGCAGTTCTTC
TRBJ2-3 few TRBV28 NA CASSGAGQISADTQYF TGTGCCAGCAGTGGGGCAGGGCAAATATCGGCAGATACGCAGTATTTT
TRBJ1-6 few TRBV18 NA CASSPLDFDSPLHF TGTGCCAGCTCACCACTAGACTTCGATTCACCCCTCCACTTT
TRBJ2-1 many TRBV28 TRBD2 CASTSGGDRIEQFF TGTGCCAGCACCTCGGGGGGAGATCGAATTGAGCAGTTCTTC
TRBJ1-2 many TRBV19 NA CASSISPRVRYGYTF TGTGCCAGTAGTATATCGCCTCGGGTTAGGTATGGCTACACCTTC
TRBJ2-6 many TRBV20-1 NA CSAPDHSGANVLTF TGCAGTGCCCCTGACCACTCTGGGGCCAACGTCCTGACTTTC
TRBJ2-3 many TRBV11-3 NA CASSVREITDTQYF TGTGCCAGCAGTGTTCGGGAGATCACAGATACGCAGTATTTT
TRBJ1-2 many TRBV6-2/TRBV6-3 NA CASSQAVTYGYTF TGTGCCAGCAGTCAGGCCGTAACCTATGGCTACACCTTC
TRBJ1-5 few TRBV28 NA CASSLGGFDNQPQHF TGTGCCAGCAGTTTGGGGGGTTTCGACAATCAGCCCCAGCATTTT
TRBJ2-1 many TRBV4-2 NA CASSQGPGGSNEQFF TGTGCCAGCAGCCAAGGGCCCGGAGGTTCCAATGAGCAGTTCTTC
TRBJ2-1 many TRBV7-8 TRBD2 CASSLTSGGATEQFF TGTGCCAGCAGCCTTACTAGCGGGGGGGCCACTGAGCAGTTCTTC
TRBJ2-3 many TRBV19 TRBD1 CASSMVQGARDTQYF TGTGCCAGTAGTATGGTGCAGGGGGCGAGAGATACGCAGTATTTT
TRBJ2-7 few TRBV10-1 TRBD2 CASSRRTSGGEQYF TGCGCCAGCAGTCGTCGGACTAGCGGGGGGGAGCAGTACTTC
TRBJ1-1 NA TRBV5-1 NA CASSSSTATTEAFF TGCGCCAGCAGCTCATCGACAGCAACCACTGAAGCTTTCTTT
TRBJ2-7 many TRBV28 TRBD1 CASSPGQSIYEQYF TGTGCCAGCAGCCCGGGACAGTCTATTTACGAGCAGTACTTC
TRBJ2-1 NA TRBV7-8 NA CASSFRGGRNEQFF TGTGCCAGCAGCTTCCGCGGCGGTCGTAATGAGCAGTTCTTC
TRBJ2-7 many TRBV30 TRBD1 CAWSETGNEQYF TGTGCCTGGAGTGAGACAGGGAACGAGCAGTACTTC
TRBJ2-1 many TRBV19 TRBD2 CASGLVSYNEQFF TGTGCCAGTGGACTAGTTTCCTACAATGAGCAGTTCTTC
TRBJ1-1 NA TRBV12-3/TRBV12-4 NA CASSPTVNTEAFF TGTGCCAGCAGCCCTACAGTGAACACTGAAGCTTTCTTT